This TCR beta chain was observed in a study of glioma-infiltrating T cells after dendritic cell vaccination. Clones were sequenced by immunoSEQ multiplex PCR, and TCRdb holds only the in-frame ones, with some missing. There are 75,000 to 100,000 clones in the sample; around three quarters occur only once, and less than 7% lies in the top ten. The junction had 8 bases not matched to a gene; V was cut back by 1 base and J by 5 bases. Germline values: CDR1 LGHNA, CDR2 YNFKEQ. This CDR3 has 15 residues. The TCR sequence derives from a human donor with glioblastoma. The chain has TRBV4-2 and TRBJ2-7, with 7 nucleotides matching TRBD1. The starting material was blood, obtained before dendritic cell vaccination. CDR3 residues: CASSQVTGVFHEQYF. The CDR3 DNA follows: TGTGCCAGCAGCCAAGTTACAGGGGTATTCCACGAGCAGTACTTC.